The subject of this entry is one T cell receptor beta chain. Its antigen is unknown. CD45RO-negative cells were positively selected for CCR7, leaving out terminally differentiated effector memory CD45RA+ cells. The entry originates in a study of shared clonotypes between healthy human individuals. General study points: With several donors compared, 4% to 5% of naive CD4 clonotypes were shared. Non-shared clonotypes were found to have lower generation probabilities than the clonotypes that were shared by all four of the sorted-subset donors.

The V end lost 6 bases, the J end lost 3 bases, and 11 bases lay between the germline ends. The V gene's germline CDR1 is LNHDA and CDR2 SQIVND (reference sequence). The CDR3 spans 14 residues. Deep-level running was used for the assay. Sequencing was performed with immunoSEQ multiplex PCR; in TCRdb, only in-frame clones are kept and a portion is missing. Among about 2.2 million clones listed, just over 90% were seen once. The V call is TRBV19, the J call TRBJ2-2, with D maybe TRBD2 (6 bases). The sequencing sample was made of naive CD8+ T cells from PBMCs. The TCR sequence derives from a man younger than 35 in good health. Some clones in this sample may be carry-over from other donors' samples. The CDR3 loop reads CASRSREYTGELFF. The CDR3 region has the DNA TGTGCCAGTAGAAGCCGGGAGTACACCGGGGAGCTGTTTTTT. The full variable domain, with the rest looked up from reference TRBV19 and TRBJ2-2, is DGGITQSPKYLFRKEGQNVTLSCEQNLNHDAMYWYRQDPGQGLRLIYYSQIVNDFQKGDIAEGYSVSREKKESFPLTVTSAQKNPTAFYLCASRSREYTGELFFGEGSRLTVL.